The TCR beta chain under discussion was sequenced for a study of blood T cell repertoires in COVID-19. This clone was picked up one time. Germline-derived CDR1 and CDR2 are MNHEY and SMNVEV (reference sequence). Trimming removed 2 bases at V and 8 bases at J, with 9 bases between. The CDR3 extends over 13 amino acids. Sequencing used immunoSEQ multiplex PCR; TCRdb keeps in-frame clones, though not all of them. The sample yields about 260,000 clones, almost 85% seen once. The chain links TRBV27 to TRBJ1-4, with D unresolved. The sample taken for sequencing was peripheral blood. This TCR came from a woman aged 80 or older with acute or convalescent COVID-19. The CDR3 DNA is TGTGCCAGCAGTTTACGAGGAGACGAAAAACTGTTTTTT. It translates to CASSLRGDEKLFF.